The 3 T cell receptor beta chains reported below all come from one sample, sequenced in a study of blood T cell repertoires in COVID-19. Data came from immunoSEQ multiplex PCR; TCRdb stores just in-frame clones and leaves some out. The sample lists about 130,000 clones, about 85% occurring once. The sequencing input was peripheral blood. The receptors stem from a woman at least 80 years old with acute or convalescent COVID-19.

V and J are TRBV6-5 and TRBJ2-7; the match to TRBD1 covers 8 bases. CDR3 length equals 13 residues. V was pared by 8 bases and J by 4 bases, with 7 bases of the junction left unmatched. Germline loops: CDR1 MNHEY, CDR2 SVGAGI. CDR3 sequence reads: CASSSTGVYEQYF. The CDR3 DNA sequence: TGTGCCAGCTCCTCGACAGGGGTTTACGAGCAGTACTTC.

This clone was detected a few times. CDR3 amino acids: CASGPSWTGSSGNTIYF. The CDR3 nucleotides read TGTGCTAGTGGTCCATCATGGACAGGGAGCTCTGGAAACACCATATATTTT. The chain has TRBV12-5 and TRBJ1-3, with 8 nucleotides matching TRBD1. The CDR3 contains 17 residues. The ends lost 5 bases at V and 0 bases at J; junction bases unmatched: 9. Per germline, CDR1 LGHNT and CDR2 FRNRAP.

For this clone: Mismatch with germline at one junction end may stem from a read error. The chain combines TRBV5-1 with TRBJ2-3; TRBD2 agrees at 7 bases. CDR3 length: 15 amino acids. Germline V gene lookup returns CDR1 SGHRS and CDR2 YFSETQ. DNA of the CDR3: TGCGCCAGCAGCCCCACAGCGGGGATCACAGTTACGCAGTATTTT. This codes for CASSPTAGITVTQYF.